The rows below give T cell receptor beta chains drawn from one sample of a study of early T cells in non-severe SARS-CoV-2 infection. TCRdb independently ran MiXCR on the 5' RACE reads; one entry per CDR3 protein. The sample lists 53,000 or so distinct CDR3 sequences, 10% to 15% occurring once. Source: whole blood, taken at baseline. The receptors stem from an adult who was a healthcare worker with PCR-confirmed SARS-CoV-2 infection or an uninfected control (not recorded which). Each CDR3 is given with its conserved first and last residue. Each record gives: clone size, V gene, J gene, D gene, CDR3 length, CDR3 protein, CDR3 DNA. The D gene is left open where the match is weak. Part of the rows lack a size; the others show once, few, many or a class for expanded clones.

many,TRBV28,TRBJ2-7,NA,13,CAILDTSSYEQYF,TGTGCCATACTGGACACCTCCTCCTACGAGCAGTACTTC
few,TRBV20-1,TRBJ2-3,TRBD2,16,CSAVTGSGGHTDTQYF,TGCAGTGCCGTAACCGGAAGCGGGGGGCACACAGATACGCAGTATTTT
NA,TRBV13,TRBJ1-6,NA,14,CASSSGQRNSPLHF,TGTGCCAGCAGCTCCGGACAGCGTAATTCACCCCTCCACTTT
NA,TRBV4-3,TRBJ2-1,TRBD2,17,CASSQDSGLALYNEQFF,TGCGCCAGCAGCCAAGATTCCGGACTAGCGCTTTACAATGAGCAGTTCTTC
few,TRBV6-4,TRBJ2-1,TRBD2,16,CASSETGGLAGDEQFF,TGTGCCAGCAGTGAAACAGGGGGTCTAGCGGGAGACGAGCAGTTCTTC
NA,TRBV27,TRBJ1-5,NA,17,CARNSLPWSVGNQPQHF,TGTGCCAGGAACTCTCTCCCTTGGTCGGTGGGCAATCAGCCCCAGCATTTT
many,TRBV18,TRBJ1-1,TRBD1,15,CASSPSAGTGMEAFF,TGTGCCAGCTCACCAAGCGCCGGGACAGGGATGGAAGCTTTCTTT
few,TRBV2,TRBJ1-1,TRBD1,14,CASSTQGEDTEAFF,TGTGCCAGCAGCACACAGGGGGAGGACACTGAAGCTTTCTTT
NA,TRBV7-2,TRBJ2-5,TRBD2,18,CASSLTLAGGPSVGTQYF,TGTGCCAGCAGCTTGACCCTAGCGGGAGGGCCGTCTGTGGGGACCCAGTACTTC
few,TRBV13,TRBJ2-7,NA,12,CASTLKRAEQYF,TGTGCCAGCACCTTGAAGAGGGCAGAGCAGTACTTC
NA,TRBV11-2,TRBJ2-3,NA,15,CASSHQDGSTDTQYF,TGTGCCAGCAGCCACCAGGACGGGAGCACAGATACGCAGTATTTT
NA,TRBV11-2,TRBJ2-7,TRBD1,14,CASSPGTGDYEQYF,TGTGCCAGCAGCCCCGGGACAGGGGACTACGAGCAGTACTTC
few,TRBV20-1,TRBJ2-7,TRBD2,16,CSARGASGRAAEEQYF,TGCAGTGCTAGAGGTGCTAGCGGGAGGGCCGCGGAGGAGCAGTACTTC
few,TRBV6-2/TRBV6-3,TRBJ1-1,TRBD1,17,CASSSRTGGSVDTEAFF,TGTGCCAGCAGTTCCCGGACAGGGGGATCAGTTGACACTGAAGCTTTCTTT
NA,TRBV28,TRBJ2-4,NA,13,CASRKGGKNIQYF,TGTGCCAGTCGGAAGGGGGGCAAAAACATTCAGTACTTC
NA,TRBV6-5,TRBJ1-3,NA,16,CASSYSGGVSGNTIYF,TGTGCCAGCAGTTACTCGGGGGGAGTTTCTGGAAACACCATATATTTT
few,TRBV28,TRBJ2-1,NA,14,CASSPPDPRNEQFF,TGTGCCAGCAGTCCCCCCGACCCTCGCAATGAGCAGTTCTTC
NA,TRBV11-2,TRBJ2-1,NA,17,CASSSPTGYSSYNEQFF,TGTGCCAGCAGCTCTCCAACGGGTTATAGCTCCTACAATGAGCAGTTCTTC
many,TRBV7-6,TRBJ1-1,NA,14,CASSLARANTEAFF,TGTGCCAGCAGCTTGGCTAGGGCGAACACTGAAGCTTTCTTT
NA,TRBV6-6,TRBJ2-4,NA,17,CASSYSVSAVAKNIQYF,TGTGCCAGCAGTTACTCGGTCAGCGCGGTAGCCAAAAACATTCAGTACTTC
medium-sized,TRBV6-4,TRBJ2-6,NA,14,CASSDDSGANVLTF,TGTGCCAGCAGTGACGACTCTGGGGCCAACGTCCTGACTTTC
NA,TRBV6-2/TRBV6-3,TRBJ1-1,NA,13,CASSYSWGFHAFF,TGTGCCAGCAGTTACAGTTGGGGGTTCCATGCTTTCTTT
few,TRBV7-9,TRBJ1-1,NA,12,CASSDPETEAFF,TGTGCCAGCAGCGATCCGGAAACTGAAGCTTTCTTT
NA,TRBV5-4,TRBJ2-1,TRBD2,16,CASSRTSGRVLDEQFF,TGTGCCAGCAGCCGGACTAGCGGGAGGGTGTTGGATGAGCAGTTCTTC
many,TRBV20-1,TRBJ2-2,NA,15,CSAPSRLGPTGELFF,TGCAGTGCCCCGAGTAGGCTAGGTCCAACCGGGGAGCTGTTTTTT
NA,TRBV12-3/TRBV12-4,TRBJ2-1,TRBD1,21,CASSLPPGTGFFGSAIEEQFF,TGTGCCAGCAGCCTCCCCCCCGGGACAGGGTTTTTCGGGTCCGCCATCGAGGAGCAGTTCTTC
NA,TRBV7-2,TRBJ2-7,TRBD1,16,CASSLARTGPSYEQYF,TGTGCCAGCAGCTTAGCCCGGACAGGGCCCTCCTACGAGCAGTACTTC
NA,TRBV20-1,TRBJ2-7,NA,12,CSASGTPYEQYF,TGCAGTGCTAGTGGTACACCCTACGAGCAGTACTTC
many,TRBV9,TRBJ2-1,TRBD2,17,CASSVDLLAGVRNEQFF,TGTGCCAGCAGCGTAGATCTGCTAGCGGGAGTCCGCAATGAGCAGTTCTTC
many,TRBV6-2/TRBV6-3,TRBJ1-2,TRBD1,14,CASSYVTGGVGYTF,TGTGCCAGCAGTTACGTGACAGGGGGCGTTGGCTACACCTTC
many,TRBV25-1,TRBJ2-3,NA,12,CASSRESDTQYF,TGTGCCAGCAGCAGGGAATCGGATACGCAGTATTTT
few,TRBV12-3/TRBV12-4,TRBJ1-1,NA,14,CASSSGATLPEAFF,TGTGCCAGCAGTTCCGGGGCGACTCTGCCTGAAGCTTTCTTT
NA,TRBV10-3,TRBJ2-5,TRBD1,17,CAISDKGGTGRQETQYF,TGTGCCATCAGTGACAAGGGGGGGACAGGGCGACAAGAGACCCAGTACTTC
many,TRBV20-1,TRBJ2-3,NA,14,CSARQGSGTDTQYF,TGCAGTGCTAGACAGGGTTCCGGCACAGATACGCAGTATTTT
NA,TRBV27,TRBJ1-2,NA,14,CASSLGAGGFGYTF,TGTGCCAGCAGTTTAGGAGCAGGTGGATTCGGCTACACCTTC
few,TRBV18,TRBJ1-1,NA,14,CASSLGQTNTEAFF,TGTGCCAGCTCACTCGGACAGACCAACACTGAAGCTTTCTTT
NA,TRBV12-3/TRBV12-4,TRBJ1-1,NA,11,CASSQVTEAFF,TGTGCCAGCAGTCAAGTAACTGAAGCTTTCTTT
NA,TRBV2,TRBJ1-1,NA,14,CASSETGQNTEAFF,TGTGCCAGCAGTGAAACGGGCCAAAACACTGAAGCTTTCTTT
few,TRBV5-1,TRBJ1-1,NA,15,CASSLAQTANTEAFF,TGCGCCAGCAGCTTGGCCCAGACAGCGAACACTGAAGCTTTCTTT
many,TRBV28,TRBJ2-3,TRBD1,15,CASSLAGGATDTQYF,TGTGCCAGCAGTTTAGCAGGGGGCGCAACAGATACGCAGTATTTT
NA,TRBV14,TRBJ2-1,NA,12,CASSHVGNEQFF,TGTGCCAGCAGCCACGTGGGCAATGAGCAGTTCTTC
NA,TRBV15,TRBJ2-3,NA,14,CATSTVSSTDTQYF,TGTGCCACCAGCACCGTTTCTAGCACAGATACGCAGTATTTT